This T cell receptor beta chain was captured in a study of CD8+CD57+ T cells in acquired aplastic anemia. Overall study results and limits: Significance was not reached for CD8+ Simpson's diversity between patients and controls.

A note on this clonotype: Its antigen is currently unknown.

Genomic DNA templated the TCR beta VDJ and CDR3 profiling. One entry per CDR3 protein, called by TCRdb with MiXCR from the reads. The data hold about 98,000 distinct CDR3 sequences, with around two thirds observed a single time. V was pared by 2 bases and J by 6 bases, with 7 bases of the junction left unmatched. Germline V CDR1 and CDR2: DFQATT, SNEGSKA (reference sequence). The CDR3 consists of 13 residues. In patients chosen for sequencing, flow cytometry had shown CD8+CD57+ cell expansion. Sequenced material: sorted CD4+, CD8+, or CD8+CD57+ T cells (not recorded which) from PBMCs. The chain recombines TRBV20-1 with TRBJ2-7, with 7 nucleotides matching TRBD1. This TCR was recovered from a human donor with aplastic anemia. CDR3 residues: CSARWYRGLEQYF. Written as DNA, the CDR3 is TGCAGTGCTAGATGGTACAGGGGTCTCGAGCAGTACTTC.